These T cell receptor beta chains were read from a single sample in a study of spatial heterogeneity in lung cancer. TCRdb reprocessed the 5' RACE reads via MiXCR and lists one record per CDR3 protein. The sample records about 8,600 distinct CDR3 sequences, approximately 4.9% being singletons. Material: PBMCs, obtained at surgery. These receptors were taken from a male donor with early-stage non-small cell lung cancer. CDR3s include the opening cysteine and the closing phenylalanine or tryptophan. The order of the fields is D gene, V gene, clone size, CDR3 length, J gene, CDR3 protein, CDR3 DNA. A D gene is named only where the DNA matches it firmly. Clone size appears in some rows only: once, few, many, or a class for an expanded clone.

>.|TRBV14|.|14|TRBJ2-3
CASSQAGSPDTQYF
TGTGCCAGCAGCCAAGCGGGCAGCCCAGATACGCAGTATTTT
>.|TRBV12-3/TRBV12-4|.|17|TRBJ1-3
CASSPHAPGAPGNTIYF
TGTGCCAGCAGTCCCCATGCCCCTGGAGCCCCTGGAAACACCATATATTTT
>.|TRBV28|many|16|TRBJ2-1
CASSSVARTLRDEQFF
TGTGCCAGCAGTTCCGTCGCTAGGACTCTTCGGGATGAGCAGTTCTTC
>.|TRBV13|many|16|TRBJ1-3
CASTLGQFGSGNTIYF
TGTGCCAGCACCCTCGGACAGTTCGGCTCTGGAAACACCATATATTTT
>.|TRBV27|many|14|TRBJ2-2
CASSPQANTGELFF
TGTGCCAGCAGCCCGCAGGCGAACACCGGGGAGCTGTTTTTT
>.|TRBV27|many|14|TRBJ1-5
CASSLGGRRQPQHF
TGTGCCAGCAGTTTAGGGGGTAGGAGGCAGCCCCAGCATTTT
>.|TRBV20-1|many|14|TRBJ2-5
CSATAPGPQETQYF
TGCAGTGCTACCGCTCCGGGACCTCAAGAGACCCAGTACTTC
>.|TRBV2|few|12|TRBJ2-7
CASRTDSYEQYF
TGTGCCAGCAGGACAGACTCCTACGAGCAGTACTTC
>TRBD1|TRBV15|few|15|TRBJ1-2
CATSRVQGAIYGYTF
TGTGCCACCAGCAGAGTTCAGGGGGCCATCTATGGCTACACCTTC
>.|TRBV6-6|medium-sized|11|TRBJ2-4
CASIEGDIQYF
TGTGCCAGCATTGAAGGTGACATTCAGTACTTC
>TRBD2|TRBV2|many|15|TRBJ2-1
CASSLSGGAFNEQFF
TGTGCCAGCAGTCTTAGCGGGGGGGCCTTTAATGAGCAGTTCTTC
>.|TRBV20-1|many|15|TRBJ2-2
CSARLAAGNTGELFF
TGCAGTGCTAGATTAGCGGCGGGGAACACCGGGGAGCTGTTTTTT
>.|TRBV27|medium-sized|10|TRBJ2-7
CASGRYEQYF
TGTGCCAGCGGCCGCTACGAGCAGTACTTC
>.|TRBV13|.|16|TRBJ2-3
CASSLKLGSRTDTQYF
TGTGCCAGCAGCCTTAAACTAGGATCGCGAACAGATACGCAGTATTTT
>.|TRBV27|many|15|TRBJ2-7
CASSLGSGAGYEQYF
TGTGCCAGCAGTTTAGGGTCAGGGGCTGGGTACGAGCAGTACTTC
>.|TRBV12-3/TRBV12-4|few|14|TRBJ2-1
CASSLLSGYNEQFF
TGTGCCAGCAGTTTACTCTCGGGATACAATGAGCAGTTCTTC
>TRBD1|TRBV5-1|many|15|TRBJ1-5
CASSPGTGLDQPQHF
TGCGCCAGCAGCCCCGGGACAGGGCTGGATCAGCCCCAGCATTTT
>.|TRBV6-1|many|15|TRBJ2-5
CASSEVPGSQETQYF
TGTGCCAGCAGTGAAGTTCCGGGATCTCAAGAGACCCAGTACTTC
>TRBD1|TRBV6-2/TRBV6-3|few|12|TRBJ2-1
CASRRTGIEQFF
TGTGCCAGCAGACGGACAGGGATTGAGCAGTTCTTC
>TRBD1|TRBV12-3/TRBV12-4|.|17|TRBJ2-1
CASSLWVWDRGRREQFF
TGTGCCAGCAGTCTCTGGGTGTGGGACAGGGGGCGACGTGAGCAGTTCTTC
>.|TRBV20-1|many|14|TRBJ1-1
CSARFGSRGTEAFF
TGCAGTGCCAGATTCGGAAGTAGGGGCACTGAAGCTTTCTTT
>.|TRBV18|few|17|TRBJ2-3
CASSPPPFSLSADTQYF
TGTGCCAGCTCACCCCCCCCCTTTAGCCTTTCGGCGGATACGCAGTATTTT
>TRBD2|TRBV6-2/TRBV6-3|many|14|TRBJ2-2
CASSYGGDTGELFF
TGTGCCAGCAGTTACGGGGGGGACACCGGGGAGCTGTTTTTT
>.|TRBV11-3|few|12|TRBJ2-3
CASSLGGGTQYF
TGTGCCAGCAGCTTAGGGGGAGGTACGCAGTATTTT
>.|TRBV7-6|many|13|TRBJ1-2
CASSFGPTYGYTF
TGTGCCAGCAGCTTCGGGCCCACCTATGGCTACACCTTC
>.|TRBV2|many|19|TRBJ1-5
CASSDLRGTPGYSNQPQHF
TGTGCCAGCAGTGACCTCCGCGGAACGCCAGGATATAGCAATCAGCCCCAGCATTTT